This T cell receptor beta chain derives from a study of blood T cell repertoires in COVID-19 (dated by TCRdb to the early 2020s). About the full investigation: The collaborator samples originated in the United States, Italy and Spain and spanned the acute and convalescent phases of COVID-19. Subjects who had been exposed to COVID-19, were actively infected with it, or had recovered from it provided the deeply sampled blood TCRbeta repertoires that made up the dataset. Where available, HLA class I and class II types were taken from metadata supplied by the sample provider and were not determined by assay-based typing. Sample metadata almost always included a de-identified subject ID, COVID-19 status, age in years and sex. The material from the prospective study consisted of cDNA or gDNA derived from T cells, B-cell-depleted T cells, or PBMCs. A freely available public database, intended as a resource for researchers studying the immune response to SARS-CoV-2, is where the repertoires were released. The samples were drawn from the first 160 participants of the ongoing ImmuneRACE study and from 1,254 subjects provided by 6 global collaborators. What the study reported, not specific to this receptor: How much clinical and demographic metadata was included differed by source and by participant, and the metadata was provided uncurated.

This clone was recorded once. Its antigen target is currently unknown. It has no much larger one-base neighbor in the sample; base qualities were not kept. In the prospective study, participants were roughly 18 to 95 years old, resided in 24 geographic areas of the United States, and were enrolled through a virtual design. In the prospective study, participants were assigned to cohorts based on the clinical history participants reported in a screening survey and a study questionnaire. In the prospective study, mobile phlebotomists collected whole blood, serum and a nasopharyngeal or oropharyngeal swab from each participant. Participants in the prospective study had the option to provide additional blood draws and questionnaires over an approximately 2-month period. Prospective study blood samples were shipped either frozen or at room temperature before DNA extraction. TCRbeta CDR3 regions were amplified from genomic DNA using the immunoSEQ Assay, a bias-controlled multiplex PCR. From the authors' description of their analysis: The number of nucleated cells in each sample was estimated from the amplification of reference gene primers within the assay. To quantify the absolute abundance of each unique TCRbeta CDR3 rearrangement, sequence reads were collapsed and filtered. Productive Simpson clonality was computed per sample as the square root of Simpson's diversity index over productive rearrangements. Held by TCRdb, this immuneACCESS table contains in-frame sequences only and omits some clones. Under half of the omission traces to an unresolved V gene where checked; the cause of the rest is unknown. That table is the source of V, J and clone size, and D and trimming were worked out from the DNA. Within this sample are approximately 210,000 clones, with 75% to 85% of them counted one time only. Clones ranked in the top ten supply about a sixth of the sample.

The receptor was isolated from a woman aged 45-65 years with acute COVID-19. The sample comprised PBMCs or T cells enriched from blood (not recorded which).

The bases read TGCAGCGTTGACAGGGGGGTCGGTGAAAAACTGTTTTTT. The resulting protein is CSVDRGVGEKLFF. The chain employs TRBV29-1 and TRBJ1-4, with TRBD1 identical over 7 junction bases. The CDR3, cysteine through phenylalanine, is 13 amino acids long. Of all the DNA, just the CDR3 is kept, 39 bases in frame from base 1. After removal of 3 bases from V and 7 bases from J, the junction retains 5 bases not matched to a gene. CDR1 and CDR2, looked up from the germline V gene, are SQVTM and ANQGSEA.